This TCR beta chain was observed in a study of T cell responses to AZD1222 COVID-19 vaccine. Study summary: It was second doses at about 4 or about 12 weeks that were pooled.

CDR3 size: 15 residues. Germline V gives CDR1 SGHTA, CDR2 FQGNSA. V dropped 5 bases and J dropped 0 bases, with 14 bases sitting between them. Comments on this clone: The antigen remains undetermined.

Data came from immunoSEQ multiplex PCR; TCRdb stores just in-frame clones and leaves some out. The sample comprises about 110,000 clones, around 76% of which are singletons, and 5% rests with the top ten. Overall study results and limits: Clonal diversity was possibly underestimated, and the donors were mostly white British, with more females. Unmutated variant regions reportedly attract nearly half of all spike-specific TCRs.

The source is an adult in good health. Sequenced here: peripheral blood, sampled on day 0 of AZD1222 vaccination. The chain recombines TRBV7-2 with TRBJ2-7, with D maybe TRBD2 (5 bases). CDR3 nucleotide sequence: TGTGCCAGCAGCCGTAGCGCGGGCAGCTCCTACGAGCAGTACTTC. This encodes CASSRSAGSSYEQYF.